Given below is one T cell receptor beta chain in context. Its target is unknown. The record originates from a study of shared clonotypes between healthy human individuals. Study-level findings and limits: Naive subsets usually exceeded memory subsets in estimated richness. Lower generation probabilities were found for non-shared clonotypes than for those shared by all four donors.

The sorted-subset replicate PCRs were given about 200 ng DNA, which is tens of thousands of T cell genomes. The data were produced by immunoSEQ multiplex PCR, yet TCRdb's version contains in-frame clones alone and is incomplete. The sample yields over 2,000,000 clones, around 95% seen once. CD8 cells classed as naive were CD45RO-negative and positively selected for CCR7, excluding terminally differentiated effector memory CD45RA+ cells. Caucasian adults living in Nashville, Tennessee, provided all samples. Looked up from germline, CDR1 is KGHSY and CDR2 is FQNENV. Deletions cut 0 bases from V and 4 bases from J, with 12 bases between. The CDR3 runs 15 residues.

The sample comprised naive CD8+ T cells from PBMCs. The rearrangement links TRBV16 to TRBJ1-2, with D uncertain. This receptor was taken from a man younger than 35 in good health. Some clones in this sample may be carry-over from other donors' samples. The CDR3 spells CASSQSTDRRYGYTF. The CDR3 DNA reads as TGTGCCAGCAGCCAATCCACAGATCGCCGCTATGGCTACACCTTC.